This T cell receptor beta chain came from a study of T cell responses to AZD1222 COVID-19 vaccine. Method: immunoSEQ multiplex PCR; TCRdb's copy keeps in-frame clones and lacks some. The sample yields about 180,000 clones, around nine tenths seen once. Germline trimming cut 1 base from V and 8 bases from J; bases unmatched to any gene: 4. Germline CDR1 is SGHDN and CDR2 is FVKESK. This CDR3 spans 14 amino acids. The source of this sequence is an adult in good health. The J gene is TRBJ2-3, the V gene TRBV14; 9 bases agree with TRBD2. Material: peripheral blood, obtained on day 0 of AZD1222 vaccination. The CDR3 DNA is TGTGCCAGCAGCCAAGGGAGTAGCGGGGGTACGCAGTATTTT. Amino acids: CASSQGSSGGTQYF. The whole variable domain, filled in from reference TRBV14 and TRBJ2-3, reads EAGVTQFPSHSVIEKGQTVTLRCDPISGHDNLYWYRRVMGKEIKFLLHFVKESKQDESGMPNNRFLAERTGGTYSTLKVQPAELEDSGVYFCASSQGSSGGTQYFGPGTRLTVL.